This TCR beta chain was sequenced in a study of naive and memory T cell subsets. Alpha and beta libraries were amplified separately from the second PCR onward. Cells stained for CD3, CD4, CD8, CD45RA and CD27 were sorted into four subsets. General study points: No ground truth validated the naive and memory repertoire findings.

An equimolar mix of two oligonucleotides served as the beta constant-region primer for TRBC1 and TRBC2. Ligated cDNA was amplified by four rounds of PCR with nested alpha and beta constant-region primers and SP2. The cDNA 3' end received a ligated single-stranded oligonucleotide carrying the SP2 primer and a 12-nucleotide UMI. TCRdb re-called the UMI-ligation and nested PCR reads with MiXCR, one entry per CDR3 protein. The data contain about 120,000 distinct CDR3 sequences, over 30% of them seen just once; the ten biggest clones take up approximately 0.9%. Comments on this clonotype: The antigen remains unidentified.

Germline-derived CDR1 and CDR2 are SGHRS and YFSETQ. The CDR3 covers 15 residues. The V and J ends lost 0 bases and 0 bases, in that order; junction bases with no gene match: 2. This chain uses TRBV5-1 with TRBJ1-1, with TRBD1 matching 7 bases. Input material: central memory CD4+ T cells from blood. The receptor's source is a human donor in good health. As DNA, the CDR3 is TGCGCCAGCAGCTTGGCACAGGGGATGAACACTGAAGCTTTCTTT. This sequence encodes CASSLAQGMNTEAFF.